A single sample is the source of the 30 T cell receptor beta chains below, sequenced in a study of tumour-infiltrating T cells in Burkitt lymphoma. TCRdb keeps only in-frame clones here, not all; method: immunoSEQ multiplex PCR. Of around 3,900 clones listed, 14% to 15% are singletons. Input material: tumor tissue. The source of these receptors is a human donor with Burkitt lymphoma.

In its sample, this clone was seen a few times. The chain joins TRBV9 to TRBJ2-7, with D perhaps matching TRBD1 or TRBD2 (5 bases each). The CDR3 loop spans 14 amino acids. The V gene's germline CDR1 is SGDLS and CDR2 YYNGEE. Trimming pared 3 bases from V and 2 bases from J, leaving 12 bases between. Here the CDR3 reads CASSDRDGTYEQYF. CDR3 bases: TGTGCCAGCAGCGACCGGGACGGGACCTACGAGCAGTACTTC.

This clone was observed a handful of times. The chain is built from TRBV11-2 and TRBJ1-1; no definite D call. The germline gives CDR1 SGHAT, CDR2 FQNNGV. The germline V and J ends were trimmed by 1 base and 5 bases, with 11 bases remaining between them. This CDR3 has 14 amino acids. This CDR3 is CASSLAALQTEAFF. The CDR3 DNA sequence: TGTGCCAGCAGCTTAGCGGCTCTACAGACTGAAGCTTTCTTT.

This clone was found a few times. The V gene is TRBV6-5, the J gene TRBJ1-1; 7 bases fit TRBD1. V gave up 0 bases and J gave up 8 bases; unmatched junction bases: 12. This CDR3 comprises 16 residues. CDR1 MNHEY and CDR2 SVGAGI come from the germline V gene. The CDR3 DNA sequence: TGTGCCAGCAGTTACTCGGGAGGACAGGCGGTGCTGGAAGCTTTCTTT. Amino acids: CASSYSGGQAVLEAFF.

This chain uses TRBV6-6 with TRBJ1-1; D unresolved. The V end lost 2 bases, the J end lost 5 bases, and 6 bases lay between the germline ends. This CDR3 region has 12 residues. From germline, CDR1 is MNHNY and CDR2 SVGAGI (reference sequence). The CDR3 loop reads CASSYRETEAFF. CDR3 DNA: TGTGCCAGCAGTTACAGGGAGACTGAAGCTTTCTTT.

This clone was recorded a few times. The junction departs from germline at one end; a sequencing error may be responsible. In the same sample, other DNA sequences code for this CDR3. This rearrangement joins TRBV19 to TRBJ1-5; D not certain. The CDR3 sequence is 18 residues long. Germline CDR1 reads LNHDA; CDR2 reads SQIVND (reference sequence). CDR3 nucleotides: TGTGCCAGTAGTATAGGTGGCCCATTCGTAGGAAGCAATCAACCCCAGCATTTT. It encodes CASSIGGPFVGSNQPQHF.

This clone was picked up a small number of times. CDR3 coding DNA: TGTGCCAGCAGCGAAAGGGACGGATATGGCTACACCTTC. It is translated as CASSERDGYGYTF. This rearrangement joins TRBV7-9 to TRBJ1-2; tentative D call: TRBD1 (5 bases). This CDR3 region has 13 residues. Per germline, CDR1 SEHNR and CDR2 FQNEAQ (reference sequence). V was clipped by 5 bases and J by 5 bases, with 12 bases between them.

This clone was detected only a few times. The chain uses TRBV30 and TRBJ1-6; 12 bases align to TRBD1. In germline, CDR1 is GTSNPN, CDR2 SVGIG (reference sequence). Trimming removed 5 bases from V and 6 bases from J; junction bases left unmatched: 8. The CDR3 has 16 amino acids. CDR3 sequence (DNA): TGTGCCTGGGCCCAGGGGACAGGGGGCCGTAATTCACCCCTCCACTTT. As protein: CAWAQGTGGRNSPLHF.

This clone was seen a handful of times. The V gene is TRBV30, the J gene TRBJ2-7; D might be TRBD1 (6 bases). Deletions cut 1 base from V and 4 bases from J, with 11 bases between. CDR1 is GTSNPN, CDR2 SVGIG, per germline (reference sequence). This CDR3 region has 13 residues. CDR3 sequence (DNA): TGTGCCTGGAGTGGACAGGACTCTTACGAGCAGTACTTC. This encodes CAWSGQDSYEQYF.

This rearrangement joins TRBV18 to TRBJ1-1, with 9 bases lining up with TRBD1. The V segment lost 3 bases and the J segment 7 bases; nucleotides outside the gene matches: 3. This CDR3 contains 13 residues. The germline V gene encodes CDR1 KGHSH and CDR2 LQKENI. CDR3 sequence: CASSPGTGNEAFF. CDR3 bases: TGTGCCAGCTCACCGGGGACAGGGAATGAAGCTTTCTTT.

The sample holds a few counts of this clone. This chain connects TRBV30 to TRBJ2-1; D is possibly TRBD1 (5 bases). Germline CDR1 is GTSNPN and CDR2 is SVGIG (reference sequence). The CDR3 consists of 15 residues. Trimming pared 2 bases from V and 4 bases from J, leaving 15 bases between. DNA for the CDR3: TGTGCCTGGAGTAACACCAGGGTCCATTACAATGAGCAGTTCTTC. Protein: CAWSNTRVHYNEQFF. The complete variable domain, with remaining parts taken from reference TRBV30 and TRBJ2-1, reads SQTIHQWPATLVQPVGSPLSLECTVEGTSNPNLYWYRQAAGRGLQLLFYSVGIGQISSEVPQNLSASRPQDRQFILSSKKLLLSDSGFYLCAWSNTRVHYNEQFFGPGTRLTVL.

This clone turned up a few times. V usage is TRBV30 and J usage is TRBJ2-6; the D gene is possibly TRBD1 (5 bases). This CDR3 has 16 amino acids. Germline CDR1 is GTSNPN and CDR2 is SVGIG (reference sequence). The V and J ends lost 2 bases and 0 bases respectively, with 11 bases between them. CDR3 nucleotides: TGTGCCTGGAGTTCCCAGGGTATCTCTGGGGCCAACGTCCTGACTTTC. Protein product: CAWSSQGISGANVLTF.

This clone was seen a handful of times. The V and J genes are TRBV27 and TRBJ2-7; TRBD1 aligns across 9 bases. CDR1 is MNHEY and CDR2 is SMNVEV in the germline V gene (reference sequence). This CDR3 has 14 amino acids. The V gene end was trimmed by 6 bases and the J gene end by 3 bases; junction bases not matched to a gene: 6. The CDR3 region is CASSHGTGLYEQYF. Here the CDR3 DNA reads TGTGCCAGCAGCCACGGGACAGGGCTCTACGAGCAGTACTTC.

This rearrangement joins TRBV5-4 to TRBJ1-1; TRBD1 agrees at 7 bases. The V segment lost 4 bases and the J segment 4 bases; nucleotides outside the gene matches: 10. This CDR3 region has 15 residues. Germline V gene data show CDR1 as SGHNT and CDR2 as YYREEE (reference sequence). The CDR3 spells CASSPETYRGTEAFF. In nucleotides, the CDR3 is TGTGCCAGCAGCCCGGAAACCTACAGGGGCACTGAAGCTTTCTTT. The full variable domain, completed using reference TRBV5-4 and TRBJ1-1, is ETGVTQSPTHLIKTRGQQVTLRCSSQSGHNTVSWYQQALGQGPQFIFQYYREEENGRGNFPPRFSGLQFPNYSSELNVNALELDDSALYLCASSPETYRGTEAFFGQGTRLTVV.

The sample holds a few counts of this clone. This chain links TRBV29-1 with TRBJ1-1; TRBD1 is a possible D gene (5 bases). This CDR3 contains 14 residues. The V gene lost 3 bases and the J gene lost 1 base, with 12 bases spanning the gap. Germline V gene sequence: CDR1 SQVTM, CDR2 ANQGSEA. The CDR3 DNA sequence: TGCAGCGTTGATTGGGGGTACGGGAACACTGAAGCTTTCTTT. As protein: CSVDWGYGNTEAFF.

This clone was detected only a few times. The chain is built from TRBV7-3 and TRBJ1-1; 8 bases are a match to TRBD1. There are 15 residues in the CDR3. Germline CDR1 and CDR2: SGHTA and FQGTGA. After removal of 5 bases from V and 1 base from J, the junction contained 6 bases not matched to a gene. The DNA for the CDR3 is TGTGCCAGCAGCCCGGACAGGGTCTGGAACACTGAAGCTTTCTTT. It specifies CASSPDRVWNTEAFF.

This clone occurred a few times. The DNA of the CDR3 is TGTGCCAGCAGCCGGACAGGGGCGGAGCAGTACTTC. Protein: CASSRTGAEQYF. The rearrangement links TRBV6-5 to TRBJ2-7, with 9 bases fitting TRBD1. The CDR3 contains 12 residues. The J segment lost 7 bases and the V segment lost 6 bases, leaving 4 bases of the junction unmatched. The germline V gene has CDR1 MNHEY and CDR2 SVGAGI.

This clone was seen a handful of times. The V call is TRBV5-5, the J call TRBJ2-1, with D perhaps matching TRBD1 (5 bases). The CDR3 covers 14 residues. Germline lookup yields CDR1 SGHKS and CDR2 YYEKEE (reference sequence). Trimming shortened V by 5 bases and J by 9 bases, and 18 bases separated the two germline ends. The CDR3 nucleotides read TGTGCCAGCAGTACCTACCAGGGAATCGGTGAGCAGTTCTTC. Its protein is CASSTYQGIGEQFF.

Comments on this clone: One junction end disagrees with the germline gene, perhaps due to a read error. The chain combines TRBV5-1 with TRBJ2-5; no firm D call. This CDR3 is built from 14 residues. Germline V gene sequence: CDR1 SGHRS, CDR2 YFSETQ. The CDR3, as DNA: TGCGCCAGCAACTTGATATCAGGTGAAGAGACCCAGTACTTC. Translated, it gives CASNLISGEETQYF.

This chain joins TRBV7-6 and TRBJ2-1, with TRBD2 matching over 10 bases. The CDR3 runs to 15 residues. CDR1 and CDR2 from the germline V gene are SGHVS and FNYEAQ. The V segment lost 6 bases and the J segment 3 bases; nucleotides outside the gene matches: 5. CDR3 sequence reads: CASSPLAGDYNEQFF. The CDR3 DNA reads TGTGCCAGCAGTCCTCTAGCGGGAGACTACAATGAGCAGTTCTTC.

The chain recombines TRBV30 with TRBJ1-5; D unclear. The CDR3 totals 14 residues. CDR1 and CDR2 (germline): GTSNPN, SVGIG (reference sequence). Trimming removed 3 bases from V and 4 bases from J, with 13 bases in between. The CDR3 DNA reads TGTGCCTGGAGCTTCGGGGTAGGTAATCAGCCCCAGCATTTT. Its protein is CAWSFGVGNQPQHF.

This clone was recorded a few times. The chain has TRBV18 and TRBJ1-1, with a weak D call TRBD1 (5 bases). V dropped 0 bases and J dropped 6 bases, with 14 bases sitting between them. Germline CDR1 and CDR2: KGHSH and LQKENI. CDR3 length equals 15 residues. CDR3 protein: CASSPPSGWWAEAFF. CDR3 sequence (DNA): TGTGCCAGCTCACCACCATCAGGGTGGTGGGCTGAAGCTTTCTTT.

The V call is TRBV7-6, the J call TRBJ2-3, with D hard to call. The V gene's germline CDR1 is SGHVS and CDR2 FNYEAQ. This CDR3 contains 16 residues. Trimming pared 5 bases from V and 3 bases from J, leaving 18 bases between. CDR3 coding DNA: TGTGCCAGCAGCCCCTGGGTCGCCGGTGTGACAGATACGCAGTATTTT. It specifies CASSPWVAGVTDTQYF.

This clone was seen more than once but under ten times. The CDR3 loop reads CASGTGTGGVEQYF. The DNA for the CDR3 is TGTGCCAGCGGTACCGGGACAGGGGGCGTCGAGCAGTACTTC. The chain links TRBV27 to TRBJ2-7, with TRBD1 matching 12 bases. This CDR3 has 14 amino acids. V gave up 8 bases and J gave up 6 bases; unmatched junction bases: 8. Per the germline V gene, CDR1 is MNHEY and CDR2 is SMNVEV (reference sequence).

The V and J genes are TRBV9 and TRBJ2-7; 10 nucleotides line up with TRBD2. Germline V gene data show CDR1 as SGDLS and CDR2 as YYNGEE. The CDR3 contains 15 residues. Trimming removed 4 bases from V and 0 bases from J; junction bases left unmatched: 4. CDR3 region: CASSSSGGRSYEQYF. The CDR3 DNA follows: TGTGCCAGCAGCAGTAGCGGGGGGCGCTCCTACGAGCAGTACTTC. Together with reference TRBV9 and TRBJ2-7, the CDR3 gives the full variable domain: DSGVTQTPKHLITATGQRVTLRCSPRSGDLSVYWYQQSLDQGLQFLIQYYNGEERAKGNILERFSAQQFPDLHSELNLSSLELGDSALYFCASSSSGGRSYEQYFGPGTRLTVT.

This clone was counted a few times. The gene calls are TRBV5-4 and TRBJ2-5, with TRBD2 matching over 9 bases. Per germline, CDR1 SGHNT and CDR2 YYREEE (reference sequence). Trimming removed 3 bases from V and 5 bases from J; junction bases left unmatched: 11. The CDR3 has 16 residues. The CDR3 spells CASSSRLADSRETQYF. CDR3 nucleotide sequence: TGTGCCAGCAGCTCCCGACTAGCGGATTCACGGGAGACCCAGTACTTC.

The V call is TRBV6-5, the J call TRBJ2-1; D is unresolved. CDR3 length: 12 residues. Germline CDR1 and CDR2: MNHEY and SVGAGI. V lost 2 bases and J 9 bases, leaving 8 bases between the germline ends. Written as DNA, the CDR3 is TGTGCCAGCAGTTACGGGTACGGTGAGCAGTTCTTC. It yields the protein CASSYGYGEQFF.

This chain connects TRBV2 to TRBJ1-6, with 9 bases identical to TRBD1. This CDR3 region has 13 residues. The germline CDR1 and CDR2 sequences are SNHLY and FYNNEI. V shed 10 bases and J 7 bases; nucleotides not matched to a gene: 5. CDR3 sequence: CATPGTGNSPLHF. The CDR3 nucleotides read TGTGCCACCCCCGGGACAGGGAATTCACCCCTCCACTTT. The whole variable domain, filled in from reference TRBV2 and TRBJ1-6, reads EPEVTQTPSHQVTQMGQEVILRCVPISNHLYFYWYRQILGQKVEFLVSFYNNEISEKSEIFDDQFSVERPDGSNFTLKIRSTKLEDSAMYFCATPGTGNSPLHFGNGTRLTVT.

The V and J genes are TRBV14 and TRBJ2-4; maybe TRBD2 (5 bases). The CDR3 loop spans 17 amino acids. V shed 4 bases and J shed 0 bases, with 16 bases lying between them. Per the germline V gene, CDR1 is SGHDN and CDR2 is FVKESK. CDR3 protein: CASSLSGGRLAKNIQYF. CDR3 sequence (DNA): TGTGCCAGCAGCCTCTCAGGAGGTAGGCTAGCCAAAAACATTCAGTACTTC.

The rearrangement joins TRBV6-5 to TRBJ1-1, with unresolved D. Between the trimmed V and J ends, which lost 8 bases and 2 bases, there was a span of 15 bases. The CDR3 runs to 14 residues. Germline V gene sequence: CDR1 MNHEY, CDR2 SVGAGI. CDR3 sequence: CASREVTENTEAFF. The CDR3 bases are TGTGCCAGCCGAGAGGTCACCGAAAACACTGAAGCTTTCTTT.

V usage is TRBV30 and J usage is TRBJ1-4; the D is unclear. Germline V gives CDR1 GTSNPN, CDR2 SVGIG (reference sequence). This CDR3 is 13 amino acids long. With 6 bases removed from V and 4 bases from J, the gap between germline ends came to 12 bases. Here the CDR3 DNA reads TGTGCCTGCTACCCCAGGTTTAATGAAAAACTGTTTTTT. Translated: CACYPRFNEKLFF. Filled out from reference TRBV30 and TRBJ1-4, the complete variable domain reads SQTIHQWPATLVQPVGSPLSLECTVEGTSNPNLYWYRQAAGRGLQLLFYSVGIGQISSEVPQNLSASRPQDRQFILSSKKLLLSDSGFYLCACYPRFNEKLFFGSGTQLSVL.